Presented here are 4 T cell receptor beta chains from one specimen sequenced in a study of cytomegalovirus exposure and HLA in healthy donors. PCR used 60 Vbeta primers and 13 Jbeta primers. Method: immunoSEQ multiplex PCR; TCRdb's copy keeps in-frame clones and lacks some. The profile shows roughly 82,000 clones, around 70% of them singletons. Sequencing was carried out using PBMCs. These receptors all come from a middle-aged woman in good health and CMV-seropositive.

The chain's CDR3 is CASSLLGGPYNQPQHF. The CDR3, as DNA: TGTGCCAGCAGTTTACTTGGGGGCCCCTACAATCAGCCCCAGCATTTT. This chain joins TRBV28 and TRBJ1-5, with D perhaps TRBD1 (6 bases). This CDR3 is built from 16 residues. V was pared by 2 bases and J by 3 bases, with 14 bases between. Looked up from germline, CDR1 is MDHEN and CDR2 is SYDVKM. Together with reference TRBV28 and TRBJ1-5, the CDR3 gives the full variable domain: DVKVTQSSRYLVKRTGEKVFLECVQDMDHENMFWYRQDPGLGLRLIYFSYDVKMKEKGDIPEGYSVSREKKERFSLILESASTNQTSMYLCASSLLGGPYNQPQHFGDGTRLSIL.

The CDR3 bases are TGTGCCAGCAGCGTTACTGGAGAGAAGGGGAACATTCAGTACTTC. Translation gives CASSVTGEKGNIQYF. The chain has TRBV7-2 and TRBJ2-4; D possibly corresponds to TRBD1 (5 bases). The CDR3 runs 15 residues. Trimming cost V 5 bases and J 7 bases, with 18 bases left between them. Per the germline V gene, CDR1 is SGHTA and CDR2 is FQGNSA.

This sequence joins TRBV6-5 and TRBJ1-6, with TRBD1 matching 8 bases. After removal of 6 bases from V and 9 bases from J, the junction contained 4 bases not matched to a gene. Germline CDR1 MNHEY, CDR2 SVGAGI. This CDR3 region has 13 residues. The CDR3, as DNA: TGTGCCAGCAGAGACAGGGGCAGTTCACCCCTCCACTTT. Amino acid sequence: CASRDRGSSPLHF.

Here the CDR3 DNA reads TGTGCCATCAGTGAAAAGGGGATGTCAGATACGCAGTATTTT. Protein product: CAISEKGMSDTQYF. V gene TRBV10-3 combines with J gene TRBJ2-3, with a tentative D call TRBD1 (5 bases). Germline assignment: CDR1 ENHRY and CDR2 SYGVKD. This CDR3 is 14 amino acids long. V was trimmed by 3 bases and J by 4 bases, leaving 11 bases between them.